This record looks at one TCR beta chain sequence and its context. Its recognized antigen is unknown. Per-base qualities were not stored, and no clone one base away is much larger. High-throughput TCR beta sequencing profiled peripheral blood CD8+ and CD4+ T cells from healthy donors, Susac syndrome patients and multiple sclerosis patients. Healthy donors were age- and sex-matched controls. Bulk CD8+ and CD4+ T cells were purified by magnetic negative isolation, while CD8+ TEMRA cells were enriched using FACS. Blood was drawn into EDTA tubes, processed within 24 hours, and PBMCs were isolated by density gradient centrifugation. PBMCs intended for TCR sequencing were cryopreserved in liquid nitrogen and were subsequently thawed in a 37 degrees C water bath. Purity of sorted or isolated CD4+, CD8+ and CD8+ TEMRA cells was at least 90%. This sample is drawn from a study of CD8 T cells in Susac syndrome (dated by TCRdb to about 2019). The study in broad terms: The study used repertoire sequencing to test whether antigen drove CD8+ T cell activation and differentiation in Susac syndrome. The clonality of the CD8+ T cell repertoire was compared across about a dozen healthy donors, roughly 14 Susac syndrome patients and fewer than 16 multiple sclerosis patients. General conclusions and limits of the study: The number of individuals in the TCR sequencing and HLA analysis was acknowledged as relatively small.

RNA was extracted using the RNeasy kit, and about 0.45 to 1 ug of the RNA was reverse transcribed with random hexamers. The immunoSEQ multiplex PCR assay, covering 54 Vbeta and 13 Jbeta segments, was used to amplify TCR beta CDR3 regions. PCR amplification bias was corrected by using a synthetic template baseline for primer optimization and computational correction. The authors' pipeline ran thus. Reads were annotated to V, D and J genes per IMGT and analyzed with immunoSEQ Analyzer, keeping only productive sequences. To calculate clonality, Shannon entropy was normalized by log2 of the number of productive unique sequences and then subtracted from one. Public and private clones were assessed among the 100 most prevalent clones of each patient and control. Clones were defined as Susac-specific if absent from the healthy and MS cohorts, from 900 to 1,200 published viral clones and from other ImmuneACCESS disease sequences. The public reads were run again by TCRdb, first through fastp at Q25 and then through MiXCR, and only productive beta chains were kept. When rows share a CDR3 protein, they turn into one entry using the most common DNA and genes. For this entry, the V and J calls and clone size follow TCRdb and not the study's own pipeline. This sample lists about 120,000 distinct CDR3 sequences; just under 95% were detected once. The biggest ten clones account for approximately 0.12% of the sample.

The receptor comes from a human donor in good health. The sample was CD8+ T cells from PBMCs.

The DNA sequence follows: TGTGCCAGCAGTTCCGGACCGGGACAGCGTAACTATGGCTACACCTTC. It is translated as CASSSGPGQRNYGYTF. The chain is made from TRBV6-5 and TRBJ1-2, with TRBD1 matching 7 junction bases. CDR3 length: 16 amino acids, cysteine to phenylalanine. This entry keeps only the CDR3 DNA: 48 bases, framed from base 1. In the germline V gene, CDR1 corresponds to MNHEY and CDR2 to SVGAGI. Trimmed from V: 4 bases; trimmed from J: 1 base; junction bases lacking a gene match: 9.